The sequence of this T cell receptor (beta chain) was determined in a study of blood T cell repertoires in COVID-19. Whole-study context: Samples came from the United States, Italy and Spain, spanning acute and convalescent COVID-19. The analysed material was cDNA or gDNA that came from T cells, B-cell-depleted T cells, or PBMCs.

The CDR3 covers 16 residues. V gave up 3 bases and J gave up 2 bases, with 16 bases separating them. Germline-derived CDR1 and CDR2 are LGHDT and YNNKEL (reference sequence). As handled by the study authors: Nucleated cell number was recorded as an estimate derived from reference gene primer amplification. TCRdb keeps only in-frame clones here, not all; method: immunoSEQ multiplex PCR. That table gives V, J and clone size, and the DNA gave D and trimming. This sample has about 210,000 clones, with 70% to 90% found just once. What was sequenced was peripheral blood. The V gene is TRBV3-1 (or the pseudogene TRBV3-2), the J gene TRBJ2-5, with D possibly TRBD1 on 6 matching bases. The clonotype was recovered from a woman aged 40 to 50 with acute or convalescent COVID-19. The CDR3 DNA reads TGTGCCAGCAGCCAGGGGTGGTATGGACAGCAAGAGACCCAGTACTTC. Protein sequence: CASSQGWYGQQETQYF.